This is a list of T cell receptor beta chains from one sample in a study of tumor-infiltrating lymphocytes in primary liver carcinoma. One entry per CDR3 protein, called by TCRdb with MiXCR from the multiplex PCR reads. The data hold approximately 340,000 distinct CDR3 sequences, with 65% observed a single time. Input material: peripheral blood. All receptors derive from a man in his forties with primary liver carcinoma and hepatitis B virus infection. Each CDR3 is given with its conserved first and last residue. A D gene is named only where the DNA matches it firmly. The size field is filled for only some rows; it gives once, few, many or a size class.

NA	TRBD2	TRBV7-8	TRBJ2-7	TGTGCCAGCAGCCCTCGGACTAGCGGGAGTATGAGCTCCTACGAGCAGTACTTC	CASSPRTSGSMSSYEQYF
few	NA	TRBV28	TRBJ2-7	TGTGCCAGCAGTTCCTTCCCGACAGGTTTAAGCGAGCAGTACTTC	CASSSFPTGLSEQYF
many	TRBD1	TRBV10-2	TRBJ1-2	TGCGCCAGCAGTGAACGGACAGGAGACTATGGCTACACCTTC	CASSERTGDYGYTF
many	NA	TRBV29-1	TRBJ1-2	TGCAGCGTTGAGGAGCAGGGAAACTATGGCTACACCTTC	CSVEEQGNYGYTF
few	NA	TRBV7-9	TRBJ2-1	TGTGCCAGCAGCCCCCAGGGAGGGGGCAATGAGCAGTTCTTC	CASSPQGGGNEQFF
NA	NA	TRBV7-9	TRBJ1-6	TGTGCCAGCAGCATCCAGGGGACGGATAATTCACCCCTCCACTTT	CASSIQGTDNSPLHF
NA	TRBD2	TRBV5-4	TRBJ2-5	TGTGCCAGCACCCTACGGGGGGAAGAGACCCAGTACTTC	CASTLRGEETQYF
many	TRBD1	TRBV4-1	TRBJ1-1	TGCGCCAGCAGCTCCCGGACAGGGGCGGGAAACACTGAAGCTTTCTTT	CASSSRTGAGNTEAFF
NA	TRBD2	TRBV10-3	TRBJ2-7	TGTGCCACCCAAGGACTAGCGGGATCCGAGCAGTACTTC	CATQGLAGSEQYF
NA	NA	TRBV5-5	TRBJ2-7	TGTGCCAGCATAGCTAACGGGACCCACGAGCAGTACTTC	CASIANGTHEQYF
NA	TRBD2	TRBV4-1	TRBJ2-1	TGCGCCAGCAGCCCCACCTCTAGCGGCTTGAACTCCTACAATGAGCAGTTCTTC	CASSPTSSGLNSYNEQFF
NA	NA	TRBV5-1	TRBJ2-2	TGCGCCAGTAGCTTGGCGGGTTCAGGCCAACAAATCACCGGGGAGCTGTTTTTT	CASSLAGSGQQITGELFF
NA	NA	TRBV12-3/TRBV12-4	TRBJ2-5	TGTGCCAGCGACCCTGGGCCACTAGCTGGAGGGCAAGAGACCCAGTACTTC	CASDPGPLAGGQETQYF
NA	NA	TRBV29-1	TRBJ2-1	TGCAGCGTTGCCGGCGGGGCCTACAATGAGCAGTTCTTC	CSVAGGAYNEQFF
many	NA	TRBV6-5	TRBJ2-3	TGTGCCAGCAGTTATAGTCGGGACACAGATACGCAGTATTTT	CASSYSRDTDTQYF
NA	NA	TRBV7-9	TRBJ2-1	TGTGCCAGCAACTTATACGATGAGCAGTTCTTT	CASNLYDEQFF
NA	NA	TRBV11-2	TRBJ1-4	TGTGACAGCAGCCCGATGAGTACTGATGAAAAACTGTTTTTT	CDSSPMSTDEKLFF
NA	TRBD1	TRBV20-1	TRBJ2-5	TGCAGTGTCCCGACAGGGGACCAAGAGACCCAGTACTTC	CSVPTGDQETQYF
once	NA	TRBV12-3/TRBV12-4	TRBJ2-3	TGTGCCAGCAGTATCTTTATTACGCAGTATTTT	CASSIFITQYF
NA	NA	TRBV6-2/TRBV6-3	TRBJ2-3	TGTGCTAGCAGTCCGCCGGAGTGGACACTTAACACAGATACGCAGTATTTT	CASSPPEWTLNTDTQYF
NA	TRBD2	TRBV4-2	TRBJ2-5	TGTGCCAGCAGCCTGACTAGCGGAAATTCCGGAGAGGCCCAGTACTTC	CASSLTSGNSGEAQYF
NA	NA	TRBV5-6	TRBJ1-1	TGTGCCAGCAGCACATTAGGCAGGGGCTCGGACACTGAAGCTTTCTTT	CASSTLGRGSDTEAFF
NA	NA	TRBV28	TRBJ1-1	TGTGCCAGCATTAAAGGGTTTGAGACTGAAGCTTTCTTT	CASIKGFETEAFF
NA	NA	TRBV11-2	TRBJ1-1	TGTGCCAGCAGCCCTGGGACTCAGGGGTTCGGCACTGAAGCTTTCTTT	CASSPGTQGFGTEAFF
NA	NA	TRBV30	TRBJ1-2	TGTGCCGCAGAAGAGGGAGTTGGCTACACCTTT	CAAEEGVGYTF
many	NA	TRBV4-1	TRBJ2-2	TGCGCCAGCAGCCAAGAAGCGACTCTGGGGTCCGGGGAGCTGTTTTTT	CASSQEATLGSGELFF
once	TRBD2	TRBV4-1	TRBJ2-3	TGCGCTGACAGCCTGGTACAGCCCCTAGCGGGAGGGAGAACAGATACTCAGTATTTT	CADSLVQPLAGGRTDTQYF
few	TRBD2	TRBV10-2	TRBJ2-5	TGCGCCAGCAGTGAGCTAGCGGGAGGGTTGACGTACCAAGAGACCCAGTACTTC	CASSELAGGLTYQETQYF
NA	NA	TRBV5-1	TRBJ2-1	TGCGCCAGAAGCAAACGGCCATCTGTGGACGGGAGACTTTCTACGGACAATGAGCAGTTCTTC	CARSKRPSVDGRLSTDNEQFF
NA	NA	TRBV29-1	TRBJ2-6	TGCGGCGTTGAAGTAATAGCACACGAGAACTCTGGGGCCAACGTCCTGACTTTC	CGVEVIAHENSGANVLTF
NA	TRBD2	TRBV11-2	TRBJ2-3	TGTGCCAGCAGCCACGGACTAGTGGGAGGGTCTAGCACAGGTACGCAGTATTTT	CASSHGLVGGSSTGTQYF
NA	NA	TRBV6-6	TRBJ2-5	TGTGCCAGCAGTTACGGACAGTATCAAGAGACCCAGTACTTC	CASSYGQYQETQYF
once	NA	TRBV6-1	TRBJ2-1	TGTGCCTGCAGTACCCGACAGGTACAGTTCTTC	CACSTRQVQFF
NA	NA	TRBV6-5	TRBJ1-2	TGTGCCAGCAGGCTTTCAGACTACTGTGGCTACACCTTC	CASRLSDYCGYTF
NA	TRBD1	TRBV12-5	TRBJ2-1	TGTGCAAGTGGTCCCGGGACAGTAGATGAGCAGTTCTTC	CASGPGTVDEQFF
NA	NA	TRBV6-1	TRBJ1-5	TGTGCCAGTACTTTCGAGGGGAGCCAGCCCCAGCATTTT	CASTFEGSQPQHF
NA	TRBD1	TRBV5-4	TRBJ2-2	TGTGCTAGCAGCTTACAGGGGGTAGACACCGGGGAGCTGTTTTTT	CASSLQGVDTGELFF
few	NA	TRBV4-1	TRBJ2-7	TGCGCCAGCAGCCAACAGGAGAGCTACGAGCAGTACTTC	CASSQQESYEQYF
NA	TRBD2	TRBV5-1	TRBJ2-1	TGCGCCAGCAGCGTTACTAGCGCGGCGCGTAATGAGCAGTTCTTC	CASSVTSAARNEQFF
NA	NA	TRBV11-2	TRBJ1-1	TGTGCCAGCAGCTTCCTGTGGGGAGCACATACTAAAGCTTTCTTT	CASSFLWGAHTKAFF
few	NA	TRBV5-1	TRBJ2-1	TGCGCCAGCAGAGGTTCAGGGGTTCGTGAGCAGTTCTTC	CASRGSGVREQFF
NA	NA	TRBV6-5	TRBJ2-2	TGTGCCAGCACTCTTGGCAGCGTGAACACCGGGGAGCTGTTTTTT	CASTLGSVNTGELFF
many	NA	TRBV11-3	TRBJ2-1	TGTGCCAGCAGCTTAGCGGGTTTCAATGAGCAGTTCTTC	CASSLAGFNEQFF
many	TRBD2	TRBV29-1	TRBJ2-1	TGCAGCGTCCGAAGAGCGGGAGACGGGAATGAGCAGTTCTTC	CSVRRAGDGNEQFF